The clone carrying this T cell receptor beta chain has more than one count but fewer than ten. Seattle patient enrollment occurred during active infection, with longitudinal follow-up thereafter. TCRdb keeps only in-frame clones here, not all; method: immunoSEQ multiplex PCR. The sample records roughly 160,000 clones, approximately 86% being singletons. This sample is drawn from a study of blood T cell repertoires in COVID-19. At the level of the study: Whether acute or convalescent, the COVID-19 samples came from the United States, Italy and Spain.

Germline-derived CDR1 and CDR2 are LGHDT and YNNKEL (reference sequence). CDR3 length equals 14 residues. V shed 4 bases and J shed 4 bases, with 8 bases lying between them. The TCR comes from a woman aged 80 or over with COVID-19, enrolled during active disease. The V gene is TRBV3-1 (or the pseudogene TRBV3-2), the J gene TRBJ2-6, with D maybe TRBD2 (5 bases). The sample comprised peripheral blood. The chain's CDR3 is CASSPTGGANVLTF. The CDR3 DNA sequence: TGTGCCAGCAGCCCCACGGGGGGGGCCAACGTCCTGACTTTC.